This is a list of T cell receptor beta chains from one sample in a study of Ad26.COV2.S vaccination and SARS-CoV-2 variants. Measured with immunoSEQ multiplex PCR; TCRdb has only the in-frame clones, and not every one. The table lists hundreds of thousands of clones, about 90% of them singletons. Source: peripheral blood, taken in a trial of Ad26.COV2.S vaccine versus placebo. The receptors were gathered from a person aged 18-65 years who received the Ad26.COV2.S COVID-19 vaccine or a placebo. The conserved cysteine and the conserved F or W are not part of the CDR3 here. The order of the fields is J gene, V gene, CDR3 protein.

>TRBJ2-7|TRBV18
ASSGTGAYEQY
>TRBJ1-5|TRBV5-5
ASSLGFNQPQH
>TRBJ2-5|TRBV11-2
ASSLGATQY
>TRBJ2-3|TRBV7-9
ASSLAEGGTQY
>TRBJ2-5|TRBV24-1
ATSDFGRRETQY
>TRBJ2-6|TRBV3-1/TRBV3-2
ASSQCLTGANVLT
>TRBJ2-7|TRBV18
ASSPPNMDEQY
>TRBJ2-3|TRBV7-7
ASSLGLAGADTQY
>TRBJ1-1|TRBV10-3
AISVLRDKNTEAF
>TRBJ2-7|TRBV5-1
ASSLGQGGYEQY
>TRBJ2-5|TRBV5-1
ASSLTSGFQETQY
>TRBJ2-5|TRBV7-2
ASSLATSGETQY
>TRBJ1-2|TRBV25-1
ASSGTGYYGYT
>TRBJ2-3|TRBV2
ASRGTGTDTTDTQY
>TRBJ2-3|TRBV4-2
ASSQGTSGSSTDTQY
>TRBJ1-5|TRBV6-2/TRBV6-3
ASSYQLDNQPQH
>TRBJ2-2|TRBV19
ASSISGGATGELF
>TRBJ1-6|TRBV10-2
ASSERSGWNSPLH
>TRBJ1-5|TRBV30
AWSVQNGGQPQH
>TRBJ2-5|TRBV7-3
ASSPQGGGQETQY
>TRBJ2-2|TRBV27
ASSYRDANTGELF
>TRBJ1-3|TRBV7-9
ASSPTLDALRGNTIY
>TRBJ1-6|TRBV4-1
ASSQGTMSSYNSPLH
>TRBJ2-1|TRBV6-6
ASSLVEWGYNEQF
>TRBJ2-3|TRBV9
ASSAPGLDTDTQY
>TRBJ1-4|TRBV5-1
ASRDTGKFFEKLF